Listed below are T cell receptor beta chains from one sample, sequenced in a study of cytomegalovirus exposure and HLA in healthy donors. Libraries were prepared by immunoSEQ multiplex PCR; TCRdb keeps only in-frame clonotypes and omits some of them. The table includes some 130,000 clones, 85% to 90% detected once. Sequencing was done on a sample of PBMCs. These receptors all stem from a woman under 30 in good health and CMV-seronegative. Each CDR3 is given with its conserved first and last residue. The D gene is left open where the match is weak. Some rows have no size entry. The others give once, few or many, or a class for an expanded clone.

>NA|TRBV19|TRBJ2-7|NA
CASSAGPGVYEQYF
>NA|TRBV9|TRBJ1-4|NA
CASSVRGEDEKLFF
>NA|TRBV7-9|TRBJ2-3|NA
CASSLTTGSGTDTQYF
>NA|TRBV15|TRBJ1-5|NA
CATSRNDNTNQPQHF
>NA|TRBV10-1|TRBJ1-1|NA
CASSLEANTEAFF
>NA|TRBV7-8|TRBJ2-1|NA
CASSHYENEQFF
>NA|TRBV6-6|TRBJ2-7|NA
CASSYSLLYEQYF
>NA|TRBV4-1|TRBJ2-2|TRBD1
CASSQEGGSYTGELFF
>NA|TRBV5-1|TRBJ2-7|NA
CASSLTTYEQYF
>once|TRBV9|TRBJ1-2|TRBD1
CASSVDRGPNYGYTF
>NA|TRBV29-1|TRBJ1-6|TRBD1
CSVRKDRDSSPLHF
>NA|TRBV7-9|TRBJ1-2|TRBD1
CASSAPDRGRDGYTF
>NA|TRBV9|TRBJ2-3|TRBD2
CASGKSGGAMAFTDTQYF
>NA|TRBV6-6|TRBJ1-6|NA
CASSRTDRRYNSPLHF
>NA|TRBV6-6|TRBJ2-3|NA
CASSPRKYTDTQYF
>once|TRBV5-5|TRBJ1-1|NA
CASSLMGHTEAFF
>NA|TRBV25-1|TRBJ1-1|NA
CASSEPVSTEAFF
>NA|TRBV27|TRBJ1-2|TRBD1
CASRSVGQRRGYTF
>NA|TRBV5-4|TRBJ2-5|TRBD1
CASSSQGAEETQYF
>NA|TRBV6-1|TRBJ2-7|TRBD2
CATQGGPAYEQYF
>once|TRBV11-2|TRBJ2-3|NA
CASSLLADTQYF
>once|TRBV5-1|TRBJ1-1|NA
CASSFREGTEAFF